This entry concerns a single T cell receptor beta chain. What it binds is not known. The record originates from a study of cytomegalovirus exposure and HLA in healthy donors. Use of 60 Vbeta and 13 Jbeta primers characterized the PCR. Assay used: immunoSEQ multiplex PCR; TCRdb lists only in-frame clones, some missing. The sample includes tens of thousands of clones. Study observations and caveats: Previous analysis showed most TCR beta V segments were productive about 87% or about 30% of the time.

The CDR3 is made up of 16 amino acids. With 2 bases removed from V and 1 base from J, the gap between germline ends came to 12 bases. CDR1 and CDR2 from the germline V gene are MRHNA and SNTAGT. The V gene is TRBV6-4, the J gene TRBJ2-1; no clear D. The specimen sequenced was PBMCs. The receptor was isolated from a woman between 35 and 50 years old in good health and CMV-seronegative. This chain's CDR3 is CASSDKAQRSYNEQFF. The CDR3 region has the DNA TGTGCCAGCAGTGACAAAGCCCAGAGGTCCTACAATGAGCAGTTCTTC.